This T cell receptor beta chain was recovered during a study of cytomegalovirus exposure and HLA in healthy donors. At the level of the study: In an earlier analysis, 90 million to 130 million unique TCR beta sequences were found from 150 million to 200 million T cells. Study-wide points: After further analysis at a later stage, 16,951 TCR beta sequences were associated with HLA alleles at 0.05 false discovery rate. CMV serostatus was the only immune exposure information that was available. Some V segments, including TRBV6-2 and TRBV6-3, were excluded as indistinguishable.

About this clone itself: Its target is not known.

This CDR3 contains 19 residues. J gave up 0 bases and V 5 bases, and 12 bases lay outside the gene matches. Germline V gene sequence: CDR1 SGHAT, CDR2 FQNNGV. 13 Jbeta primers and 60 Vbeta primers were used for the PCR. Repertoires were generated with immunoSEQ multiplex PCR, while TCRdb's copy carries only in-frame clones and drops some. This sample has about 200,000 clones, with approximately 85% found just once. The TCR originated in a woman aged 45 to 65 in good health and CMV-seronegative. Sequencing was done on a sample of PBMCs. V and J are TRBV11-2 and TRBJ2-1, with 11 positions matching TRBD2. The CDR3 region is CASSAPGLAVGGSYNEQFF. In DNA, the CDR3 is TGTGCCAGCAGCGCACCGGGACTAGCGGTCGGGGGCTCCTACAATGAGCAGTTCTTC.